This TCR beta chain was identified in a study of beta chain features in type 1 diabetes. Whole-study findings and limits: Shortening that was moderate but significant affected the TCRB CDR3s of Type 1 diabetes patients in all four CD4+ subsets.

As regards this clone: Its antigen is not known.

The entirety of the isolated RNA underwent reverse transcription, so expressed TCRB transcripts were sequenced. Only in-frame clones appear in the TCRdb table, and some are missing; sequencing was by immunoSEQ multiplex PCR. The sample shows around 150,000 clones, 63% of them seen only once. The CDR3 extends over 15 amino acids. V lost 6 bases to trimming and J lost 9 bases; unmatched junction nucleotides: 11. The germline V gene has CDR1 LGHNA and CDR2 YSLEER. Material: naive CD4+ T cells from blood. The chain carries TRBV4-3 and TRBJ1-6; 7 bases align to TRBD1. This TCR came from a man aged 25-40 years with type 1 diabetes. CDR3 DNA sequence: TGCGCCAGCAGTGACGGACAGGTCGGCATTTCACCCCTCCACTTT. Protein sequence: CASSDGQVGISPLHF.